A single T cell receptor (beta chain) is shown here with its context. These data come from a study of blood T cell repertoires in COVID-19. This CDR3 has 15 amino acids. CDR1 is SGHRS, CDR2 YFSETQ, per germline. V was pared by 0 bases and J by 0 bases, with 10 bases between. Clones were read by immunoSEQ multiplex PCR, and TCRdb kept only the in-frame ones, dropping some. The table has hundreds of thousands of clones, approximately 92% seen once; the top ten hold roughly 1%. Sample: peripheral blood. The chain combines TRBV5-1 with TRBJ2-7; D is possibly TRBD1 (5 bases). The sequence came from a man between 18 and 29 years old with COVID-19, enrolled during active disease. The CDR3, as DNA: TGCGCCAGCAGCTTGGGAGACAGCGACTCCTACGAGCAGTACTTC. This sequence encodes CASSLGDSDSYEQYF.